Listed below are T cell receptor beta chains from one sample, sequenced in a study of CD8+ T cells in alopecia areata. This table comes from immunoSEQ multiplex PCR, and its TCRdb copy is limited to in-frame clones, with some not included. The repertoire holds over 85,000 clones, with just over 70% as singletons. This material consisted of CD8+ T cells sorted from blood, taken at approximately week 44, from a patient treated with tofacitinib. These receptors were obtained from a human donor with alopecia areata. Each CDR3 is given without its conserved first and last residue.

J	V	CDR3
TRBJ2-2	TRBV7-9	ASSPRMGVQTGELF
TRBJ2-7	TRBV19	ASSDTYSYEQY
TRBJ1-6	TRBV10-2	ASSGGGAAYNSPLH
TRBJ2-7	TRBV7-2	ASSWGQGPSYEQY
TRBJ1-2	TRBV27	ASSLGKAFYGYT
TRBJ1-1	TRBV21-1	ASSKGLFKEKNTEAF
TRBJ1-1	TRBV7-9	ASSLGRSPEAF
TRBJ2-1	TRBV10-2	ASSDASGPWGEQF
TRBJ2-2	TRBV6-5	ASSLGWTNTGELF
TRBJ1-4	TRBV15	ATSRELGPLGDEKLF
TRBJ1-2	TRBV29-1	SVEDWKGESSDYGYT
TRBJ2-7	TRBV7-8	ASSPRDRSSYEQY
TRBJ1-1	TRBV6-5	ASMSPNTEAF
TRBJ2-7	TRBV6-5	ASSLGGFPYEQY
TRBJ2-3	TRBV30	AWEQDTQY
TRBJ2-5	TRBV29-1	SVESAGGLETQY
TRBJ1-5	TRBV28	ASSFAYSNQPQH
TRBJ2-1	TRBV12-5	ASGLVGTAPNEQF
TRBJ2-7	TRBV2	ASSDRGHEQY
TRBJ2-1	TRBV5-4	ASSLGTGGSEQF
TRBJ2-7	TRBV6-5	ASSNRGHEQY
TRBJ2-2	TRBV10-3	ATRTSGDTGELF
TRBJ1-5	TRBV5-1	ASSLGGQGINQPQH